This T cell receptor (beta chain) was recovered during a study of shared clonotypes between healthy human individuals. Here immunoSEQ multiplex PCR was the method, and the copy in TCRdb shows in-frame clones only, minus some. The sample holds about 480,000 clones, 70% to 80% seen once. Deletions cut 3 bases from V and 0 bases from J, with 12 bases between. This CDR3 has 15 residues. CDR1 SNHLY and CDR2 FYNNEI come from the germline V gene. The count of this clone is one. The rearrangement links TRBV2 to TRBJ2-7, with no clear D. Material: PBMCs. This sequence was found in a middle-aged woman in good health. Some clones in this sample may be carry-over from other donors' samples. The CDR3 is CASSDGSGRSYEQYF. The CDR3 region has the DNA TGTGCCAGCAGTGATGGGTCAGGACGCTCCTACGAGCAGTACTTC.